A single T cell receptor (beta chain) is shown here with its context. The antigen remains unidentified. This specimen belongs to a study of OX40 agonist ivuxolimab in advanced cancers. Here immunoSEQ multiplex PCR was the method, and the copy in TCRdb shows in-frame clones only, minus some. The sample has 70,000 or so clones, almost 90% seen once. Whole-study results and caveats: CD8+ T cells showed, on average, more clonal expansion than CD4+ cells.

V was clipped by 1 base and J by 4 bases; unmatched bases: 7. Per germline, CDR1 GTSNPN and CDR2 SVGIG (reference sequence). The CDR3 length is 15 residues. This TCR derives from an adult with an advanced solid tumor such as melanoma, head and neck, liver or kidney cancer. The chain couples TRBV30 to TRBJ2-5; the match to TRBD2 covers 9 bases. This specimen was CD4+ or CD8+ T cells sorted from blood, taken in a trial of the OX40 agonist ivuxolimab. CDR3 amino acids: CAWSESSGLAETQYF. CDR3 sequence (DNA): TGTGCCTGGAGTGAATCCTCGGGACTAGCAGAGACCCAGTACTTC.